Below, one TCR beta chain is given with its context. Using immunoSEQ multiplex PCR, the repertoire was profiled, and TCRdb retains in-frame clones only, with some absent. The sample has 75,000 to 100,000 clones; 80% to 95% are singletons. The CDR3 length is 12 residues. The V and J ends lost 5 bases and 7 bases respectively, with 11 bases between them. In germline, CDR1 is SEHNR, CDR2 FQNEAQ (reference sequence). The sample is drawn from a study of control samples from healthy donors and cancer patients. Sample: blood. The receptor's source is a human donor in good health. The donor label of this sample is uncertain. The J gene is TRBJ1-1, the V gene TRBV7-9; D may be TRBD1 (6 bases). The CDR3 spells CASSITGYEAFF. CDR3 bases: TGTGCCAGCAGCATTACAGGGTATGAAGCTTTCTTT.